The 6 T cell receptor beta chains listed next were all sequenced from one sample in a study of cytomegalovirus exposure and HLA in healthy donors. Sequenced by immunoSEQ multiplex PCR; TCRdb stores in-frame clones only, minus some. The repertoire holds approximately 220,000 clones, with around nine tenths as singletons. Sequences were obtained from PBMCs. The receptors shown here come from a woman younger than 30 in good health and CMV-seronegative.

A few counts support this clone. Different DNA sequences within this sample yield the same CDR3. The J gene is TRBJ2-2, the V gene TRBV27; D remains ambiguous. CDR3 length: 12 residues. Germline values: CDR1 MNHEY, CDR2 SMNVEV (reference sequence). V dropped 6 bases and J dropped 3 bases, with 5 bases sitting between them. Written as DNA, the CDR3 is TGTGCCAGCAGCCCCTACACCGGGGAGCTGTTTTTT. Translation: CASSPYTGELFF.

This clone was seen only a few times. CDR3 sequence: CASSLVGGGNTIYF. CDR3 in DNA: TGTGCCAGCAGCTTAGTAGGGGGTGGAAACACCATATATTTT. The V call is TRBV7-2, the J call TRBJ1-3; weak D call: TRBD1 (6 bases). The CDR3 extends over 14 amino acids. V lost 1 base and J lost 3, with 7 bases in between. CDR1 is SGHTA, CDR2 FQGNSA, per germline.

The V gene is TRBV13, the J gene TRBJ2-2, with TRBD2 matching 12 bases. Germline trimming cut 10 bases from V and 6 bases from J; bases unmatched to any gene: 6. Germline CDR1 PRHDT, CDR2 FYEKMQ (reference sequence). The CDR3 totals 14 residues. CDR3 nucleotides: TGTGCCACCCTACTAGCGGGAGGTCCCGGGGAGCTGTTTTTT. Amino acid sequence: CATLLAGGPGELFF.

CDR3 nucleotides: TGTGCCAGCAGTGATAGCCCCTTTGGCGAGCAGTACTTC. Protein product: CASSDSPFGEQYF. The rearrangement uses TRBV6-1 and TRBJ2-7; D ambiguous. With 3 bases removed from V and 6 bases from J, the gap between germline ends came to 12 bases. CDR1 and CDR2 from the germline V gene are MNHNS and SASEGT. CDR3 length equals 13 residues.

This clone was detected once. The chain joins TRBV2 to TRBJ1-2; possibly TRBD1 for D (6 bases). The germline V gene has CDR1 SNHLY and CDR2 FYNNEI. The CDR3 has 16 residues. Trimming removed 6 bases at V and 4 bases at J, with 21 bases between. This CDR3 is CASRHANPGQRYGYTF. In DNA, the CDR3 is TGTGCCAGCAGGCATGCCAACCCGGGACAACGCTATGGCTACACCTTC.

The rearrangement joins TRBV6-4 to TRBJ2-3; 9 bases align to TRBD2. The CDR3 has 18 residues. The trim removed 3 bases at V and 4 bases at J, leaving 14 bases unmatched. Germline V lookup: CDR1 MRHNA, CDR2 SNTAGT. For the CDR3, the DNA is TGTGCCAGCAGTGAATTGGGAAATAGCGGGAGTCCCCCAGATACGCAGTATTTT. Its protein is CASSELGNSGSPPDTQYF.